This is a list of T cell receptor beta chains from one sample in a study of beta chain features in type 1 diabetes. This table comes from immunoSEQ multiplex PCR, and its TCRdb copy is limited to in-frame clones, with some not included. This sample has roughly 250,000 clones, with 9.6% found just once. Sequencing was performed on naive CD4+ T cells from blood. These receptor sequences come from a woman aged 18 to 35 in good health. The conserved cysteine and the conserved F or W are not part of the CDR3 here. Only part of the rows carry a size: once, few, many, or a class if the clone is expanded.

v_call: TRBV23-1; clone_size: few; j_call: TRBJ1-5; cdr3_aa: ASSQLKGVTYSNQPQH
v_call: TRBV5-1; clone_size: .; j_call: TRBJ2-3; cdr3_aa: ASSLSTRTDTQY
v_call: TRBV5-1; clone_size: .; j_call: TRBJ2-5; cdr3_aa: ASSPGGGPGQETQY
v_call: TRBV5-1; clone_size: .; j_call: TRBJ1-5; cdr3_aa: ASSLAALGGNQPQH
v_call: TRBV7-8; clone_size: many; j_call: TRBJ2-5; cdr3_aa: ASSLGRLAGFQETQY
v_call: TRBV2; clone_size: few; j_call: TRBJ1-2; cdr3_aa: ASSPGTGRVDSYT
v_call: TRBV5-1; clone_size: few; j_call: TRBJ2-7; cdr3_aa: ASRPGTGAYEQY
v_call: TRBV18; clone_size: .; j_call: TRBJ1-2; cdr3_aa: ASSQETDNYGYT
v_call: TRBV5-4; clone_size: few; j_call: TRBJ2-2; cdr3_aa: ASSLPAWAGTTNTGELF
v_call: TRBV7-8; clone_size: few; j_call: TRBJ2-3; cdr3_aa: ASSLGWGRVADTQY
v_call: TRBV7-2; clone_size: many; j_call: TRBJ2-1; cdr3_aa: ASEGQGANEQF
v_call: TRBV2; clone_size: .; j_call: TRBJ2-5; cdr3_aa: ASSEGGGPQGTQY
v_call: TRBV2; clone_size: few; j_call: TRBJ2-7; cdr3_aa: ASSTGTSRRFPYEQY
v_call: TRBV5-1; clone_size: .; j_call: TRBJ1-2; cdr3_aa: ASSSGGSNYGYT
v_call: TRBV4-2; clone_size: .; j_call: TRBJ2-1; cdr3_aa: ASSQEGGNEQF
v_call: TRBV9; clone_size: few; j_call: TRBJ2-3; cdr3_aa: ASSVSGGLSTDTQY
v_call: TRBV30; clone_size: .; j_call: TRBJ2-7; cdr3_aa: ASRRLVWEQY